These 9 T cell receptor beta chains were all obtained from the same sample, sequenced in a study of molecular identifiers for immune sequencing clone quantification. TCRdb re-analysed the PCR reads in MiXCR, keeping a single row per CDR3 protein. The profile shows about 320,000 distinct CDR3 sequences, about a fifth of them singletons. Material for sequencing was naive CD8+ T cells from blood, with Jurkat cell RNA spiked in. Subset of the sample: FACS-sorted CD8+CD4-CCR7+CD45RA+ naive T cells. These TCRs come from a human donor in good health. Some libraries in this study had Jurkat cell RNA spiked in.

This clonotype was seen many times. For the CDR3, the DNA is TGTGCCAGCAGCTTATTGTGGGACAGAAACAACGAGCAGTACTTC. This translates into CASSLLWDRNNEQYF. V and J are TRBV7-2 and TRBJ2-7, with 7 positions matching TRBD1. This CDR3 comprises 15 residues. The germline V gene encodes CDR1 SGHTA and CDR2 FQGNSA. V lost 2 bases and J lost 5; bases outside the gene matches: 9.

About this clonotype: This sequence may be a read error, since a much larger clone differs from it by one base. The V and J genes are TRBV12-3 or TRBV12-4 and TRBJ2-7; D might be TRBD1 or TRBD2, each matching 5 bases. The CDR3 covers 14 residues. In DNA form, the CDR3 reads TGTGTCAGCAGTCCTAACCAGTGGGGGAGAGAGCAGTACTTC. Protein product: CVSSPNQWGREQYF.

With respect to this clonotype: This may arise from a read error, as a much more abundant clone is one base away. The chain combines TRBV5-3 with TRBJ2-3; D is possibly TRBD1 or TRBD2 (5 bases each). TRBV5-3 is an open reading frame, and its role is uncertain. V was trimmed by 8 bases and J by 8 bases, leaving 21 bases between them. The CDR3 length is 14 residues. The chain's CDR3 is CASSQGRLSGTQYF. The CDR3 nucleotides read TGTGCCAGCAGCCAGGGACGCTTATCAGGTACGCAGTATTTT.

Notes on this clonotype: It may be a read error: a sequence one base away is much more abundant. This sequence joins TRBV28 and TRBJ1-5; TRBD1 aligns across 8 bases. Germline assignment: CDR1 MDHEN and CDR2 SYDVKM. CDR3 size: 17 residues. The CDR3 DNA follows: TGTGCCAGCAGCCCCCTCCGCCCAGGGGGCCCCAATCGGCCCCAGCATTTT. Amino acids: CASSPLRPGGPNRPQHF.

In this sample, this clonotype turned up many times. This sequence joins TRBV2 and TRBJ2-7; 7 nucleotides line up with TRBD2. The V gene's germline CDR1 is SNHLY and CDR2 FYNNEI. The CDR3 spans 16 residues. The V and J ends lost 2 bases and 2 bases, in that order; junction bases with no gene match: 9. The CDR3 protein is CASSEKEGGGAYEQYF. DNA of the CDR3: TGTGCCAGCAGTGAAAAAGAGGGCGGGGGAGCCTACGAGCAGTACTTC.

This clonotype appeared many times. V is TRBV28 and J is TRBJ2-6; D not certain. V gave up 2 bases and J gave up 4 bases, with 6 bases separating them. This CDR3 region has 14 residues. CDR1 MDHEN and CDR2 SYDVKM come from the germline V gene. CDR3 sequence reads: CASSLGLGANVLTF. In nucleotides, the CDR3 is TGTGCCAGCAGTTTAGGGCTCGGGGCCAACGTCCTGACTTTC.

About this clonotype itself: A read error is possible here, since a much larger clone lies one base away. The rearrangement links TRBV6-5 to TRBJ1-1; a possible D gene is TRBD1 (6 bases). CDR1 is MNHEY and CDR2 is SVGAGI in the germline V gene. This CDR3 is 13 amino acids long. CDR3 loop: CAGSYDRYTEAFF. In DNA form, the CDR3 reads TGTGCCGGCAGTTATGACAGGTACACTGAAGCTTTCTTT.

Remarks on this clonotype: With a much larger clone just one base away, this may be a read error. The missing conserved phenylalanine or tryptophan at the end of this CDR3 makes a read error likely. The rearrangement links TRBV4-1 to TRBJ2-7; 8 bases align to TRBD1. The CDR3 extends over 15 amino acids. V trimming: 4 bases; J trimming: 2 bases; junction bases outside the gene matches: 7. Germline V gene sequence: CDR1 MGHRA, CDR2 YSYEKL. The CDR3 is CASSPNGQGTYEQYL. The CDR3, as DNA: TGCGCCAGCAGCCCGAACGGACAGGGAACCTACGAGCAGTACCTC.

This clonotype occurred many times. This chain joins TRBV6-5 and TRBJ2-3, with D perhaps given as TRBD1 or TRBD2 (5 bases each). Germline V gene lookup returns CDR1 MNHEY and CDR2 SVGAGI. The CDR3 runs to 13 residues. Trimming cost V 2 bases and J 6 bases, with 9 bases left between them. CDR3: CASSYGGVDTQYF. CDR3 nucleotide sequence: TGTGCCAGCAGTTACGGGGGAGTGGATACGCAGTATTTT.